The next 27 T cell receptor beta chains were all read from a single sample in a study of shared clonotypes between healthy human individuals (TCRdb year 2020). Libraries were prepared through the immunoSEQ multiplex PCR assay. TCRdb limited this immuneACCESS table to in-frame rearrangements with V and J called. A share of clones is missing; checked studies link under half to unresolved V genes, and the rest is unexplained. Here the sample has over a million clones; about 80% occur a single time. The ten most abundant clones make up approximately 1.3% of the sample. Sequenced material: memory CD4+ T cells sorted from blood. The cell subset or site label corresponds to: CD45RA-negative fraction. All receptors come from a man aged 18 to 29 in good health.

This clone was seen more than once but under ten times. The chain uses TRBV4-1 and TRBJ1-5, with TRBD1 as a possible D gene (5 bases). V was clipped by 0 bases and J by 2 bases, with 11 bases between them. The CDR3 totals 16 residues. CDR1 is MGHRA and CDR2 is YSYEKL in the germline V gene. The DNA for the CDR3 is TGCGCCAGCAGCCAAGATGGGGGGTTAGGCAATCAGCCCCAGCATTTT. Amino acids: CASSQDGGLGNQPQHF.

Of note for this clone: Only one base separates this from a far larger clonotype, so it likely reflects a read error. V gene TRBV7-9 combines with J gene TRBJ2-3, with D hard to call. The CDR3 is 12 amino acids. Germline V CDR1 and CDR2: SEHNR, FQNEAQ (reference sequence). V lost 5 bases, J lost 2 bases, and 5 bases lay in between. In DNA form, the CDR3 reads TGTGCCAGCAGCGTAGTCACAGATACGCAGTATTTT. Translated: CASSVVTDTQYF.

The V call is TRBV7-2, the J call TRBJ2-3; D gene uncertain. Deletions cut 7 bases from V and 2 bases from J, with 13 bases between. Germline V gene data show CDR1 as SGHTA and CDR2 as FQGNSA. CDR3 length equals 14 residues. The DNA of the CDR3 is TGTGCCAGCACCCCGGACCACCCCACAGATACGCAGTATTTT. Translated, it gives CASTPDHPTDTQYF.

The rearrangement joins TRBV11-3 to TRBJ2-3; perhaps TRBD2 as D (6 bases). Trimming pared 4 bases from V and 3 bases from J, leaving 11 bases between. This CDR3 contains 14 residues. Per the germline V gene, CDR1 is SGHNT and CDR2 is YENEEA. Here the CDR3 reads CASSSYGGTDTQYF. CDR3 nucleotide sequence: TGTGCCAGCAGCTCCTATGGGGGGACAGATACGCAGTATTTT.

The table lists this clone with a few counts. The chain recombines TRBV2 with TRBJ1-1; D ambiguous. Germline V gene sequence: CDR1 SNHLY, CDR2 FYNNEI. The CDR3 sequence is 14 residues long. Trimming took 6 bases from V and 0 from J, leaving 11 bases between them. CDR3 in DNA: TGTGCCAGCAGGATCCAGGCTATGAACACTGAAGCTTTCTTT. Translation gives CASRIQAMNTEAFF.

The chain couples TRBV6-6 to TRBJ2-3; 10 bases are shared with TRBD2. From germline, CDR1 is MNHNY and CDR2 SVGAGI (reference sequence). V gave up 7 bases and J gave up 5 bases; unmatched junction bases: 9. The CDR3 extends over 15 amino acids. CDR3 sequence reads: CASNLVAGGQDTQYF. The CDR3 nucleotides read TGTGCCAGCAACCTTGTAGCGGGGGGACAAGATACGCAGTATTTT.

The rearrangement uses TRBV6-5 and TRBJ2-3; D gene ambiguous. The V gene's germline CDR1 is MNHEY and CDR2 SVGAGI. Trimming cost V 8 bases and J 7 bases, with 16 bases left between them. The CDR3 consists of 13 residues. CDR3 in DNA: TGTGCCAGCTCCCCGGGCCTCCGAAATACGCAGTATTTT. Translation: CASSPGLRNTQYF.

This sequence joins TRBV7-2 and TRBJ2-1; 8 positions match TRBD2. CDR3 length: 15 amino acids. Trimming at V came to 5 bases and at J to 2 bases, leaving 5 bases not matched to a gene. CDR1 is SGHTA and CDR2 is FQGNSA in the germline V gene. CDR3 nucleotides: TGTGCCAGCAGCCCGGGACTAGTACCCTACAATGAGCAGTTCTTC. Residues: CASSPGLVPYNEQFF.

The rearrangement uses TRBV18 and TRBJ1-1; D might be TRBD1 (6 bases). The CDR3 runs to 15 residues. Per the germline V gene, CDR1 is KGHSH and CDR2 is LQKENI. V lost 6 bases and J 2 bases, leaving 16 bases between the germline ends. Written as DNA, the CDR3 is TGTGCCAGCTCCACCCGACAGGCGTTAAACACTGAAGCTTTCTTT. This encodes CASSTRQALNTEAFF.

The table lists this clone with a few counts. The V call is TRBV12-5, the J call TRBJ1-2, with D unclear. CDR3 length: 12 residues. CDR1 is LGHNT, CDR2 FRNRAP, per germline. The germline V and J ends were trimmed by 1 base and 8 bases, with 8 bases remaining between them. As DNA, the CDR3 is TGTGCTAGTGGTTTGGAGACTGGCGGCTACACCTTC. Protein product: CASGLETGGYTF. The complete variable domain, with remaining parts taken from reference TRBV12-5 and TRBJ1-2, reads DARVTQTPRHKVTEMGQEVTMRCQPILGHNTVFWYRQTMMQGLELLAYFRNRAPLDDSGMPKDRFSAEMPDATLATLKIQPSEPRDSAVYFCASGLETGGYTFGSGTRLTVV.

This sequence joins TRBV5-6 and TRBJ2-1, with D hard to call. V lost 7 bases and J lost 3, with 8 bases in between. This CDR3 region has 12 residues. Germline V gives CDR1 SGHDT, CDR2 YYEEEE. CDR3: CASGLGYNEQFF. CDR3 coding DNA: TGTGCCAGCGGGCTAGGCTACAATGAGCAGTTCTTC.

A word on this clone: One junction end disagrees with the germline gene, perhaps due to a read error. This CDR3 is CASSPGTSGRGGEQFF. The CDR3 bases are TGTGCTAGCAGCCCAGGGACTAGCGGGAGAGGGGGTGAGCAGTTCTTC. This rearrangement joins TRBV7-7 to TRBJ2-1; 14 nucleotides align to TRBD2. Germline CDR1 and CDR2: SSHAT and FNYEAQ (reference sequence). CDR3 size: 16 residues.

V is TRBV10-2 and J is TRBJ1-2, with D hard to call. The ends were cut back, 0 bases at V and 5 bases at J, with 10 bases in the middle. Germline values: CDR1 WSHSY, CDR2 SAAADI. The CDR3 sequence is 14 residues long. CDR3 loop: CASSESGPRYGYTF. DNA for the CDR3: TGCGCCAGCAGTGAGTCAGGCCCCCGATATGGCTACACCTTC.

In its sample, this clone was seen a few times. The CDR3 here is CASFSGRAIYEQYF. DNA of the CDR3: TGTGCCAGCTTTAGCGGGAGGGCGATCTACGAGCAGTACTTC. The V and J genes are TRBV19 and TRBJ2-7, with TRBD2 matching over 11 bases. Germline CDR1 reads LNHDA; CDR2 reads SQIVND (reference sequence). CDR3 size: 14 residues. The V and J ends lost 9 bases and 3 bases, in that order; junction bases with no gene match: 7.

This clone occurred a few times. J is TRBJ1-1 and V is TRBV28, with a weak D call TRBD1 (6 bases). The CDR3 has 17 amino acids. V was pared by 3 bases and J by 1 base, with 18 bases between. Germline CDR1 reads MDHEN; CDR2 reads SYDVKM. CDR3 amino acids: CASSFNQGGYRNTEAFF. Here the CDR3 DNA reads TGTGCCAGCAGTTTCAACCAAGGGGGGTACAGGAACACTGAAGCTTTCTTT.

The gene calls are TRBV10-2 and TRBJ2-7; TRBD2 might be the D (5 bases). Trimming removed 6 bases from V and 4 bases from J, with 13 bases in between. Germline V gives CDR1 WSHSY, CDR2 SAAADI. CDR3 length: 13 residues. The CDR3 DNA is TGCGCCAGCAGGGACGGAGGTTTATACGAGCAGTACTTC. It specifies CASRDGGLYEQYF.

J is TRBJ1-6 and V is TRBV5-6, with 10 bases fitting TRBD1. Germline-derived CDR1 and CDR2 are SGHDT and YYEEEE. The trim removed 3 bases at V and 9 bases at J, leaving 12 bases unmatched. The CDR3 covers 17 residues. DNA for the CDR3: TGTGCCAGCAGCTCCGGGACAGGGGACGTAAAAGGTTCACCCCTCCACTTT. It codes for CASSSGTGDVKGSPLHF.

CDR3 region: CASSEGLTSRETQYF. The DNA for the CDR3 is TGCGCCAGCAGTGAGGGGCTCACGTCAAGGGAGACCCAGTACTTC. The chain combines TRBV10-1 with TRBJ2-5; no firm D call. This CDR3 is built from 15 residues. The V gene lost 2 bases and the J gene lost 5 bases, with 15 bases spanning the gap. Per germline, CDR1 WNHNN and CDR2 SYGVQD (reference sequence).

This clone has a handful of counts. V is TRBV30 and J is TRBJ1-1; D is uncertain. Germline lookup yields CDR1 GTSNPN and CDR2 SVGIG (reference sequence). The CDR3 contains 15 residues. V lost 2 bases and J 5 bases, leaving 18 bases between the germline ends. The CDR3 spells CAWSTPDGRATEAFF. DNA of the CDR3: TGTGCCTGGAGTACGCCCGACGGGAGAGCAACTGAAGCTTTCTTT.

Notes on this clone: A much more abundant neighbour one base away suggests this may be a read error. V gene TRBV7-9 combines with J gene TRBJ2-2, with unresolved D. The germline V gene encodes CDR1 SEHNR and CDR2 FQNEAQ (reference sequence). The V end lost 1 base, the J end lost 0 bases, and 3 bases lay between the germline ends. The CDR3 consists of 14 residues. The CDR3: CASSLEANTGELFF. In DNA, the CDR3 is TGTGCCAGCAGCTTAGAAGCGAACACCGGGGAGCTGTTTTTT. Together with reference TRBV7-9 and TRBJ2-2, the CDR3 gives the full variable domain: DTGVSQNPRHKITKRGQNVTFRCDPISEHNRLYWYRQTLGQGPEFLTYFQNEAQLEKSRLLSDRFSAERPKGSFSTLEIQRTEQGDSAMYLCASSLEANTGELFFGEGSRLTVL.

This clone was seen a handful of times. The sample has other DNA sequences that encode this CDR3 too. The rearrangement uses TRBV30 and TRBJ1-3, with D uncertain. The V end lost 5 bases, the J end lost 5 bases, and 7 bases lay between the germline ends. This CDR3 comprises 11 residues. Per the germline V gene, CDR1 is GTSNPN and CDR2 is SVGIG (reference sequence). CDR3 in DNA: TGTGCCTGGTCCGACCGAAACACCATATATTTT. It specifies CAWSDRNTIYF.

This clone was observed a single time. This chain links TRBV6-6 with TRBJ1-4; possibly TRBD1 for D (5 bases). The length of the CDR3 is 14 residues. V was shortened by 6 bases and J by 5 bases, with 13 bases between the two germline ends. Germline V gene data show CDR1 as MNHNY and CDR2 as SVGAGI (reference sequence). The CDR3 region has the DNA TGTGCCAGCAGCACCGCGGGGCCAAATGAAAAACTGTTTTTT. The encoded protein is CASSTAGPNEKLFF.

This clone has only a few counts. CDR3 amino acids: CAWSGSTEAFF. CDR3 nucleotide sequence: TGTGCCTGGAGTGGATCCACTGAAGCTTTCTTT. V is TRBV30 and J is TRBJ1-1; D is unclear. The CDR3 extends over 11 amino acids. Germline CDR1 GTSNPN, CDR2 SVGIG (reference sequence). Between the trimmed V and J ends, which lost 1 base and 4 bases, there was a span of 4 bases. Full variable domain (rest looked up from reference TRBV30 and TRBJ1-1): SQTIHQWPATLVQPVGSPLSLECTVEGTSNPNLYWYRQAAGRGLQLLFYSVGIGQISSEVPQNLSASRPQDRQFILSSKKLLLSDSGFYLCAWSGSTEAFFGQGTRLTVV.

The rearrangement uses TRBV30 and TRBJ2-5; no clear D. The CDR3 totals 9 residues. The germline V and J ends were trimmed by 8 bases and 5 bases, with 6 bases remaining between them. Germline CDR1 reads GTSNPN; CDR2 reads SVGIG (reference sequence). CDR3 sequence reads: CAGRETQYF. CDR3 sequence (DNA): TGTGCCGGAAGGGAGACCCAGTACTTC.

The gene calls are TRBV2 and TRBJ2-5, with 7 bases matching TRBD1. CDR3 size: 15 residues. Germline V gene lookup returns CDR1 SNHLY and CDR2 FYNNEI. With 7 bases clipped from V and 5 bases from J, the junction kept 13 bases outside the gene matches. CDR3 DNA sequence: TGTGCCAGCACGCCGACAGGGAACGGTTGGGAGACCCAGTACTTC. This codes for CASTPTGNGWETQYF.

The chain is built from TRBV19 and TRBJ1-1; D gene unclear. The germline V gene has CDR1 LNHDA and CDR2 SQIVND (reference sequence). Trimming cost V 4 bases and J 4 bases, with 13 bases left between them. This CDR3 contains 14 residues. CDR3 sequence reads: CASSKGREGTEAFF. For the CDR3, the DNA is TGTGCCAGTAGTAAAGGCCGGGAGGGCACTGAAGCTTTCTTT.

The rearrangement joins TRBV5-1 to TRBJ2-2; 10 bases agree with TRBD1. CDR3 size: 16 residues. CDR1 SGHRS and CDR2 YFSETQ come from the germline V gene. Losses at the gene ends were 3 bases for V and 4 bases for J; bases not matched to a gene: 6. CDR3 DNA: TGCGCCAGCAGCTGGGCCGGGACAGGGGCCACCGGGGAGCTGTTTTTT. The encoded protein is CASSWAGTGATGELFF. The full variable domain, its missing parts supplied by reference TRBV5-1 and TRBJ2-2, is KAGVTQTPRYLIKTRGQQVTLSCSPISGHRSVSWYQQTPGQGLQFLFEYFSETQRNKGNFPGRFSGRQFSNSRSEMNVSTLELGDSALYLCASSWAGTGATGELFFGEGSRLTVL.